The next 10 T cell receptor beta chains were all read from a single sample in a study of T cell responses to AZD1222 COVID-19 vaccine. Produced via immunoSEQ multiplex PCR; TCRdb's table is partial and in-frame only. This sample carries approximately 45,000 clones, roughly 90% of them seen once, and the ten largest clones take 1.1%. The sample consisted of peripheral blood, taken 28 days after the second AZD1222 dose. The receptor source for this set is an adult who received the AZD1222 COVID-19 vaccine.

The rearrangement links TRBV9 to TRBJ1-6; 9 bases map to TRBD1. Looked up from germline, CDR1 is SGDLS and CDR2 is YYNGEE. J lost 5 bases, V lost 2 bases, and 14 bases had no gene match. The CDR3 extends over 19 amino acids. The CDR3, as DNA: TGTGCCAGCAGCGTCCTCGGGACAGGGATTTCCGCTCATAATTCACCCCTCCACTTT. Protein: CASSVLGTGISAHNSPLHF.

The CDR3 reads CASSQEQRRLTYF. The CDR3 nucleotides are TGTGCCAGCAGCCAAGAGCAGAGAAGACTTACGTATTTT. The gene calls are TRBV14 and TRBJ2-3; D ambiguous. The CDR3 has 13 amino acids. CDR1 is SGHDN, CDR2 FVKESK, per germline. V gave up 0 bases and J gave up 14 bases, with 15 bases separating them.

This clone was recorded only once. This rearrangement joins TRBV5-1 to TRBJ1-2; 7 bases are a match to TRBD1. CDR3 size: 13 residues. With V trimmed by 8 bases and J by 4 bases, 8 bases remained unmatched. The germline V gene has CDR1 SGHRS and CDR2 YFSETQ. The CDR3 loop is CASSLGTAYGYTF. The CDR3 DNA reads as TGCGCCAGTAGCCTCGGGACAGCCTATGGCTACACCTTC. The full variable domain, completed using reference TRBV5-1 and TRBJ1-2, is KAGVTQTPRYLIKTRGQQVTLSCSPISGHRSVSWYQQTPGQGLQFLFEYFSETQRNKGNFPGRFSGRQFSNSRSEMNVSTLELGDSALYLCASSLGTAYGYTFGSGTRLTVV.

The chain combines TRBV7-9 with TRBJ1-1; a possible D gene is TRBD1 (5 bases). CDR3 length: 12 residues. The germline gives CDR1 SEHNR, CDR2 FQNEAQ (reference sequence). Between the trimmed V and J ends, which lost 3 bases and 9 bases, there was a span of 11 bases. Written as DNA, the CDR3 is TGTGCCAGCAGCTTTGGGACCTCCCAAGCTTTCTTT. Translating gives CASSFGTSQAFF.

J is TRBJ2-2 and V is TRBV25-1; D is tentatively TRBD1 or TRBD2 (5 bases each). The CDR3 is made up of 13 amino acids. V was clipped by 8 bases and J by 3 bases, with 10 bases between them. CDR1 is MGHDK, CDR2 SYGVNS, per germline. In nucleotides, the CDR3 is TGTGCCAGCCATGGGGACCACACCGGGGAGCTGTTTTTT. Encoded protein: CASHGDHTGELFF.

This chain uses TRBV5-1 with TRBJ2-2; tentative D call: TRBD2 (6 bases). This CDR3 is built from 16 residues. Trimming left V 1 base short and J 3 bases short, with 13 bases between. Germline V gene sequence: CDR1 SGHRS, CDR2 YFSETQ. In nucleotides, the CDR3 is TGCGCCAGCAGCTTGCTGCGGGGATCAGACACCGGGGAGCTGTTTTTT. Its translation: CASSLLRGSDTGELFF.

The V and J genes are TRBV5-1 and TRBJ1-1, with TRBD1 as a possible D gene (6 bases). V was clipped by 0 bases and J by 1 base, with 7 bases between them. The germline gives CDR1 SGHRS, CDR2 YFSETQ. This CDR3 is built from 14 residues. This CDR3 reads CASSLARGNTEAFF. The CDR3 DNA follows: TGCGCCAGCAGCTTGGCCAGGGGGAACACTGAAGCTTTCTTT.

CDR3 sequence reads: CAGGDRGTEAFF. CDR3 nucleotides: TGTGCCGGGGGGGACAGGGGCACTGAAGCTTTCTTT. The J gene is TRBJ1-1, the V gene TRBV30; 10 positions agree with TRBD1. The CDR3 spans 12 residues. The V gene end was trimmed by 8 bases and the J gene end by 4 bases; junction bases not matched to a gene: 4. CDR1 and CDR2 from the germline V gene are GTSNPN and SVGIG (reference sequence).

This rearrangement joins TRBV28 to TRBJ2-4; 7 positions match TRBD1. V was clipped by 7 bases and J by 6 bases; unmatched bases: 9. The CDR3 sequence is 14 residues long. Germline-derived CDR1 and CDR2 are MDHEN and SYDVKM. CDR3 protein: CASTAGDSLNIQYF. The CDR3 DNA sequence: TGTGCCAGCACCGCAGGGGACAGTCTAAACATTCAGTACTTC. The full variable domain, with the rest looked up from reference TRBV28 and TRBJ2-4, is DVKVTQSSRYLVKRTGEKVFLECVQDMDHENMFWYRQDPGLGLRLIYFSYDVKMKEKGDIPEGYSVSREKKERFSLILESASTNQTSMYLCASTAGDSLNIQYFGAGTRLSVL.

In DNA, the CDR3 is TGCGCCAGCCACGGGGAGGCTGAAAAACTGTTTTTT. Its protein is CASHGEAEKLFF. The chain joins TRBV5-1 to TRBJ1-4, with no clear D. Germline assignment: CDR1 SGHRS and CDR2 YFSETQ. The CDR3 spans 12 residues. Trimming removed 7 bases at V and 7 bases at J, with 11 bases between.